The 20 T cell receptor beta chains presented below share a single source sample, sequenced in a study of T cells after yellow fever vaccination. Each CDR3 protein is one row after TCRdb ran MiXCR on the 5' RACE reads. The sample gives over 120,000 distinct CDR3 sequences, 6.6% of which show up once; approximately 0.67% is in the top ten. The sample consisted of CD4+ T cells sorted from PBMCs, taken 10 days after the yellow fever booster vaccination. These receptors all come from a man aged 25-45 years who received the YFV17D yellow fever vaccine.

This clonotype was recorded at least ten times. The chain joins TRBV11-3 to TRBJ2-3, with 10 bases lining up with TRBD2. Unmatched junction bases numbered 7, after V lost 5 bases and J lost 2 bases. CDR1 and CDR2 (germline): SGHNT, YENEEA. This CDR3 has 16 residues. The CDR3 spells CASSLRLAGDTDTQYF. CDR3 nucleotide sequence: TGTGCCAGCAGCCTCCGCCTAGCGGGAGACACAGATACGCAGTATTTT.

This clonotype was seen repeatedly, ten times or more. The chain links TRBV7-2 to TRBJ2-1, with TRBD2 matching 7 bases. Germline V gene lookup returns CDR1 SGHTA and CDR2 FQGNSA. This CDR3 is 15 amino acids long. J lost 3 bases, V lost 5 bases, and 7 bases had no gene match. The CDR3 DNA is TGTGCCAGCAGCCGGCCTGGGGGGGACTACAATGAGCAGTTCTTC. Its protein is CASSRPGGDYNEQFF.

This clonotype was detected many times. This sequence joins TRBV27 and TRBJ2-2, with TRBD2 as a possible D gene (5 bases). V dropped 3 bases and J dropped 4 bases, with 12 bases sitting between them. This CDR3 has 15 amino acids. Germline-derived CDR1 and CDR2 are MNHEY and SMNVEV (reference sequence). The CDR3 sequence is CASSFSTAGTGELFF. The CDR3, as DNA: TGTGCCAGCAGTTTTTCTACCGCGGGCACCGGGGAGCTGTTTTTT.

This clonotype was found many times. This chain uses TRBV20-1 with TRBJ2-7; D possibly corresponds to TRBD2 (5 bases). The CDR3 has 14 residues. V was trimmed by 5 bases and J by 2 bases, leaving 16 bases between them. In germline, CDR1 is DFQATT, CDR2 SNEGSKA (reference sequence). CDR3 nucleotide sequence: TGCAGTGCTGGGGAGAACTATGCGCCCTACGAGCAGTACTTC. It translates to CSAGENYAPYEQYF.

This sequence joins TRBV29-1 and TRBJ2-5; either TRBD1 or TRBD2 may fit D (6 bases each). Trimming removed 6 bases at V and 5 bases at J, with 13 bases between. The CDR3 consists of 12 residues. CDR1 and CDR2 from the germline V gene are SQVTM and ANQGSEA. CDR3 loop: CSVLSGGETQYF. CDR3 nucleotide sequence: TGCAGCGTCCTTTCCGGGGGCGAGACCCAGTACTTC.

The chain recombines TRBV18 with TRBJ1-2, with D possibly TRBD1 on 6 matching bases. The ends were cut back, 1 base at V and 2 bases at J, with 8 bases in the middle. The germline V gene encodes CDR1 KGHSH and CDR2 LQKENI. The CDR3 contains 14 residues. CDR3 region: CASSPQGGNYGYTF. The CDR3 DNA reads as TGTGCCAGCTCACCACAGGGGGGAAACTATGGCTACACCTTC.

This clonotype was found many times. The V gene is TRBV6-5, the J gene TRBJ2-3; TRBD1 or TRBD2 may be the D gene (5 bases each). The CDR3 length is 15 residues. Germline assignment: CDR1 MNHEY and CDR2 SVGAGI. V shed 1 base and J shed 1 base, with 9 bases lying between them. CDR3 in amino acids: CASSYWDPRTDTQYF. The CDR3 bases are TGTGCCAGCAGTTACTGGGACCCGCGCACAGATACGCAGTATTTT.

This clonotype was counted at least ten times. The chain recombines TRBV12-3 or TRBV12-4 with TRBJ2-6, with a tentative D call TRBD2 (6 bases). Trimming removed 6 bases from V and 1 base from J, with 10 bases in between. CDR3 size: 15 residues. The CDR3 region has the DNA TGTGCCAGCAGACCCCTAGCGTCTGGGGCCAACGTCCTGACTTTC. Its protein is CASRPLASGANVLTF.

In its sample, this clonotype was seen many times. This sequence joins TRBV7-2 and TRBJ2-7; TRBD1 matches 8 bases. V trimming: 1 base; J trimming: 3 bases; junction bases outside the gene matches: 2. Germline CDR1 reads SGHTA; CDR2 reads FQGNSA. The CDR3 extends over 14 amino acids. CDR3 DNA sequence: TGTGCCAGCAGCTTAGTCGGACAGGGCTACGAGCAGTACTTC. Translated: CASSLVGQGYEQYF.

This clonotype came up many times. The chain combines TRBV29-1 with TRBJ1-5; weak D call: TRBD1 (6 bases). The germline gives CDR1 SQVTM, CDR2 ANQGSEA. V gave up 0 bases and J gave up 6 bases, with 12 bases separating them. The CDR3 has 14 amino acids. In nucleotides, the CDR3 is TGCAGCGTTGAAGAGGGGGCGCGGGGTCAGCCCCAGCATTTT. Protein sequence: CSVEEGARGQPQHF.

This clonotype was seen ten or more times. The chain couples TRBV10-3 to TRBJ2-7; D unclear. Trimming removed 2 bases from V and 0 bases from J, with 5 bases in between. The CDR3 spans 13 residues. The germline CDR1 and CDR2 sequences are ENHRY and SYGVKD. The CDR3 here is CAISEKLSYEQYF. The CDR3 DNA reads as TGTGCCATCAGTGAGAAACTCTCCTACGAGCAGTACTTC.

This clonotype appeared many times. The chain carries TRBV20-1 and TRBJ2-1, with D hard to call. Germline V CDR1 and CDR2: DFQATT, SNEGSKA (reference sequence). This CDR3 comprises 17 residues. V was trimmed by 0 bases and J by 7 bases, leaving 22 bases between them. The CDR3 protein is CSARDSKAHKSWNEQFF. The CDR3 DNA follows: TGCAGTGCTAGAGATTCAAAGGCTCACAAAAGTTGGAATGAGCAGTTCTTC.

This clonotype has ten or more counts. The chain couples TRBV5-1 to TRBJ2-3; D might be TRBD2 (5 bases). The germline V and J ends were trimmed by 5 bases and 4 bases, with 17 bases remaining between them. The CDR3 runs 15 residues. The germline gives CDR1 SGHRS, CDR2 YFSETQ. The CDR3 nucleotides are TGCGCCAGCAGGAGAACGGGAAACAGCGCAGATACGCAGTATTTT. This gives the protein CASRRTGNSADTQYF.

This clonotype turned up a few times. The CDR3: CASSLGLDGYNEQFF. The CDR3 DNA sequence: TGTGCCAGCAGCTTAGGACTAGATGGGTACAATGAGCAGTTCTTC. The chain recombines TRBV7-7 with TRBJ2-1; D perhaps matches TRBD2 (6 bases). Trimming pared 1 base from V and 4 bases from J, leaving 11 bases between. CDR3 length equals 15 residues. Germline CDR1 and CDR2: SSHAT and FNYEAQ (reference sequence).

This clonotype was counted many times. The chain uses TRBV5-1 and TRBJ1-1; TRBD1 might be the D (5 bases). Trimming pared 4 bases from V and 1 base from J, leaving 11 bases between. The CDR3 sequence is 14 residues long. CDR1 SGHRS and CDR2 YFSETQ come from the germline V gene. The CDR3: CASSGTRENTEAFF. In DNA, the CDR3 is TGCGCCAGCAGCGGGACCAGGGAGAACACTGAAGCTTTCTTT.

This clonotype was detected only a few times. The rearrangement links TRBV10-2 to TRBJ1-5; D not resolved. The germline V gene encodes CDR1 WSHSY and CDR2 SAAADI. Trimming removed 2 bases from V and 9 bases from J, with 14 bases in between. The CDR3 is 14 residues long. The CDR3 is CASSEGFPLRPQHF. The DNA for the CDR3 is TGCGCCAGCAGTGAGGGTTTCCCTCTTCGGCCCCAGCATTTT.

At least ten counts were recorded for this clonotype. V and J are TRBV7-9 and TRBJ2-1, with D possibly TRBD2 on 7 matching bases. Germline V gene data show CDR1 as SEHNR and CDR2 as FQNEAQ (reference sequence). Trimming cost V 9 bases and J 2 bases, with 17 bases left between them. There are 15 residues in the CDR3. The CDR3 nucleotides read TGTGCCAGTAGCGCCGGGCGGGGGCCCTACAATGAGCAGTTCTTC. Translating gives CASSAGRGPYNEQFF.

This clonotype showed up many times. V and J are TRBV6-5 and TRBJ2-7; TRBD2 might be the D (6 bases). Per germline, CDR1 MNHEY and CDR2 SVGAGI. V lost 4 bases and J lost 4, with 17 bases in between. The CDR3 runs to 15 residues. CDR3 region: CASSSTGREGYEQYF. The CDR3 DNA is TGTGCCAGCAGTTCCACCGGGCGGGAAGGTTACGAGCAGTACTTC.

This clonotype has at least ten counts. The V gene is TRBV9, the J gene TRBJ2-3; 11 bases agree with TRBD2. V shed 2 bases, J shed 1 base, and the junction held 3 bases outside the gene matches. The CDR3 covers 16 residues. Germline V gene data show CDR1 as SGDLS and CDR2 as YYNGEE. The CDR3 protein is CASSVGTSGRTDTQYF. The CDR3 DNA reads TGTGCCAGCAGCGTCGGGACTAGCGGCCGCACAGATACGCAGTATTTT.

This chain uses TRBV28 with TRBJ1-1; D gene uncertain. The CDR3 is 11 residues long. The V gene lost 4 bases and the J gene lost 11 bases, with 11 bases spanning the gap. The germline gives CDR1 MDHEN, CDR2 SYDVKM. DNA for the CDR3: TGTGCCAGCAGTTCCCCGGCAGGCGCTTTCTTT. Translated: CASSSPAGAFF.